Each of the 13 T cell receptor beta chains below was sequenced from the same sample in a study of lymphopenia after photon versus proton radiotherapy. The table came from immunoSEQ multiplex PCR; TCRdb's copy has only in-frame clones and leaves some out. In the table there are some 27,000 clones, 87% of which are singletons. The input for sequencing was peripheral blood, taken from a patient treated with photon-based radiotherapy. The source of these receptors is a man in his forties or fifties with gastric cancer.

By share, this clone counts as medium-sized (0.01 to 0.1%). The V and J genes are TRBV19 and TRBJ1-1; D not certain. The length of the CDR3 is 13 residues. Germline V lookup: CDR1 LNHDA, CDR2 SQIVND (reference sequence). Trimming removed 1 base from V and 1 base from J, with 4 bases in between. DNA for the CDR3: TGTGCCAGTAGTATAGTTCAGAACACTGAAGCTTTCTTT. This gives the protein CASSIVQNTEAFF.

This clone was picked up a small number of times. V is TRBV11-3 and J is TRBJ2-3, with D maybe TRBD2 (6 bases). Germline V CDR1 and CDR2: SGHNT, YENEEA. V dropped 4 bases and J dropped 6 bases, with 11 bases sitting between them. This CDR3 has 13 residues. CDR3 protein: CASSWTTRDTQYF. CDR3 coding DNA: TGTGCCAGCAGCTGGACTACACGGGATACGCAGTATTTT. The variable domain in full, with the rest retrieved from reference TRBV11-3 and TRBJ2-3, is EAGVVQSPRYKIIEKKQPVAFWCNPISGHNTLYWYLQNLGQGPELLIRYENEEAVDDSQLPKDRFSAERLKGVDSTLKIQPAELGDSAVYLCASSWTTRDTQYFGPGTRLTVL.

V and J are TRBV5-5 and TRBJ1-1; D call uncertain. Per germline, CDR1 SGHKS and CDR2 YYEKEE (reference sequence). Trimming pared 0 bases from V and 6 bases from J, leaving 18 bases between. The CDR3 consists of 16 residues. This CDR3 reads CASSLGSAITGAEAFF. CDR3 nucleotides: TGTGCCAGCAGCTTGGGTAGCGCTATTACTGGCGCTGAAGCTTTCTTT. The entire variable domain, with the rest obtained from reference TRBV5-5 and TRBJ1-1, is as follows: DAGVTQSPTHLIKTRGQQVTLRCSPISGHKSVSWYQQVLGQGPQFIFQYYEKEERGRGNFPDRFSARQFPNYSSELNVNALLLGDSALYLCASSLGSAITGAEAFFGQGTRLTVV.

This rearrangement joins TRBV30 to TRBJ1-2, with D perhaps TRBD1 (5 bases). The length of the CDR3 is 14 residues. The germline gives CDR1 GTSNPN, CDR2 SVGIG (reference sequence). The germline V and J ends were trimmed by 1 base and 3 bases, with 12 bases remaining between them. The CDR3 DNA sequence: TGTGCCTGGAGTGGGGACCTTTCCCACTATGGCTACACCTTC. This codes for CAWSGDLSHYGYTF. Based on the CDR3 plus reference TRBV30 and TRBJ1-2, the full variable domain is SQTIHQWPATLVQPVGSPLSLECTVEGTSNPNLYWYRQAAGRGLQLLFYSVGIGQISSEVPQNLSASRPQDRQFILSSKKLLLSDSGFYLCAWSGDLSHYGYTFGSGTRLTVV.

This chain links TRBV30 with TRBJ1-2; no clear D. Trimming removed 1 base from V and 8 bases from J, with 8 bases in between. Germline lookup yields CDR1 GTSNPN and CDR2 SVGIG (reference sequence). The CDR3 loop spans 11 amino acids. The CDR3 here is CAWSGGSGYTF. CDR3 nucleotide sequence: TGTGCCTGGAGTGGGGGTTCCGGCTACACCTTC.

The chain employs TRBV12-5 and TRBJ2-5, with 9 bases matching TRBD2. The CDR3 has 15 amino acids. V shed 4 bases and J 5 bases; nucleotides not matched to a gene: 8. CDR1 is LGHNT, CDR2 FRNRAP, per germline. The CDR3 DNA sequence: TGTGCTAGTGGTTCCGGCGGGGGGGCCTATGAGACCCAGTACTTC. This sequence encodes CASGSGGGAYETQYF.

This rearrangement joins TRBV5-5 to TRBJ2-1; possible D gene TRBD2, 5 bases. The CDR3 loop spans 13 amino acids. Trimming removed 0 bases at V and 13 bases at J, with 14 bases between. CDR1 and CDR2 from the germline V gene are SGHKS and YYEKEE (reference sequence). The CDR3 here is CASSLGVGRGQFF. As DNA, the CDR3 is TGTGCCAGCAGCTTGGGGGTGGGTCGGGGTCAGTTCTTC.

The rearrangement links TRBV30 to TRBJ2-3; the D call may be TRBD1 or TRBD2 (6 bases each). Germline CDR1 reads GTSNPN; CDR2 reads SVGIG (reference sequence). V dropped 3 bases and J dropped 6 bases, with 16 bases sitting between them. There are 14 residues in the CDR3. The CDR3, as DNA: TGTGCCTGGAGCTTAAGGGGGGCCCAGGATACGCAGTATTTT. As protein: CAWSLRGAQDTQYF.

The CDR3 spells CASSISGGLSYNEQFF. The DNA for the CDR3 is TGTGCCAGCAGCATTAGCGGGGGGCTCTCCTACAATGAGCAGTTCTTC. The chain uses TRBV7-9 and TRBJ2-1, with 10 positions matching TRBD2. The CDR3 has 16 residues. Unmatched junction bases numbered 4, after V lost 5 bases and J lost 0 bases. Germline CDR1 reads SEHNR; CDR2 reads FQNEAQ (reference sequence).

The chain combines TRBV6-5 with TRBJ1-4; D ambiguous. The CDR3 is 13 residues long. Germline V gene lookup returns CDR1 MNHEY and CDR2 SVGAGI. V was trimmed by 7 bases and J by 6 bases, leaving 12 bases between them. The CDR3 nucleotides are TGTGCCAGCAAGGGCAGGTTCGATGAAAAACTGTTTTTT. Residues: CASKGRFDEKLFF.

This clone was seen once. The chain links TRBV7-8 to TRBJ1-6; D is possibly TRBD1 (6 bases). Trimming left V 1 base short and J 7 bases short, with 14 bases between. The CDR3 loop spans 16 amino acids. Germline values: CDR1 SGHVS, CDR2 FQNEAQ. In nucleotides, the CDR3 is TGTGCCAGCAGCTTAGTTCCGGACAGCTGGAATTCACCCCTCCACTTT. It yields the protein CASSLVPDSWNSPLHF.

This chain connects TRBV5-1 to TRBJ2-2; TRBD1 might be the D (6 bases). Trimming took off 5 bases at V and 5 bases at J, with 16 bases between the two ends. CDR1 and CDR2 from the germline V gene are SGHRS and YFSETQ. The CDR3 is made up of 15 amino acids. CDR3 coding DNA: TGCGCCAGCAGTTCGAGTCAGGGGATGACCGGGGAGCTGTTTTTT. Translating it yields CASSSSQGMTGELFF.

In nucleotides, the CDR3 is TGTGCCAGTAGTATAAGGGGACAGGGGGATCAGCCCCAGCATTTT. Protein product: CASSIRGQGDQPQHF. The chain combines TRBV19 with TRBJ1-5; 11 nucleotides line up with TRBD1. The CDR3 length is 15 residues. V was pared by 2 bases and J by 5 bases, with 2 bases of the junction left unmatched. Germline values: CDR1 LNHDA, CDR2 SQIVND (reference sequence).